The 10 T cell receptor beta chains listed next were all sequenced from one sample in a study of T-cell reconstitution after alpha-beta-depleted transplantation in children. Unique molecular identifiers featured in how the TCRbeta library was prepared. TCRdb used MiXCR to reprocess the PCR reads, holding one entry per CDR3 protein. The sample yields about a million distinct CDR3 sequences, about 29% seen once. Source: PBMCs, mostly from graft donor cells, taken 360 days after TCRalphabeta/CD19-depleted stem cell transplant. These receptors were taken from a boy less than two years old who had a stem cell transplant for SCID, so the T cells may come from the graft donor.

This clonotype turned up a few times. The V gene is TRBV6-5, the J gene TRBJ1-4; no definite D call. The germline V gene has CDR1 MNHEY and CDR2 SVGAGI. Trimming stripped 0 bases from V and 6 bases from J, with 20 bases between. This CDR3 has 18 amino acids. The CDR3 nucleotides are TGTGCCAGCAGTTACTCGAAGTTTTCATCGGGAAGCCATGAAAAACTGTTTTTT. This sequence encodes CASSYSKFSSGSHEKLFF.

The CDR3 DNA reads as TGTGCCAGTAGTAGACCGGGACAGGGGATCTCTGGGGCCAACGTCCTGACTTTC. It codes for CASSRPGQGISGANVLTF. The gene calls are TRBV19 and TRBJ2-6; 10 nucleotides match TRBD1. Germline trimming cut 4 bases from V and 0 bases from J; bases unmatched to any gene: 6. Germline V CDR1 and CDR2: LNHDA, SQIVND (reference sequence). This CDR3 contains 18 residues.

This clonotype showed up many times. The chain links TRBV7-2 to TRBJ2-1; TRBD1 aligns across 7 bases. CDR1 and CDR2 (germline): SGHTA, FQGNSA. V dropped 5 bases and J dropped 9; count of bases not matched to a gene: 10. The CDR3 spans 14 residues. This CDR3 reads CASSHDRVGGEQFF. The CDR3 DNA reads as TGTGCCAGCAGCCACGACAGGGTAGGTGGTGAGCAGTTCTTC.

The genes are TRBV5-1 and TRBJ2-3, with 9 bases identical to TRBD2. The CDR3 totals 18 residues. Germline CDR1 reads SGHRS; CDR2 reads YFSETQ. With 4 bases clipped from V and 1 base from J, the junction kept 13 bases outside the gene matches. This CDR3 reads CASSPWVGLAGRTDTQYF. For the CDR3, the DNA is TGCGCCAGCAGCCCCTGGGTTGGGCTAGCGGGGCGCACAGATACGCAGTATTTT. The whole variable domain, remainder taken from reference TRBV5-1 and TRBJ2-3, is KAGVTQTPRYLIKTRGQQVTLSCSPISGHRSVSWYQQTPGQGLQFLFEYFSETQRNKGNFPGRFSGRQFSNSRSEMNVSTLELGDSALYLCASSPWVGLAGRTDTQYFGPGTRLTVL.

J is TRBJ1-1 and V is TRBV7-2; TRBD1 is a possible D gene (5 bases). V shed 6 bases and J shed 5 bases, with 13 bases lying between them. Looked up from germline, CDR1 is SGHTA and CDR2 is FQGNSA. The CDR3 runs to 13 residues. DNA of the CDR3: TGTGCCAGCAGTTCCCGGGGGGGGACTGAAGCTTTCTTT. It specifies CASSSRGGTEAFF. Drawing the rest from reference TRBV7-2 and TRBJ1-1, the complete variable domain is GAGVSQSPSNKVTEKGKDVELRCDPISGHTALYWYRQSLGQGLEFLIYFQGNSAPDKSGLPSDRFSAERTGGSVSTLTIQRTQQEDSAVYLCASSSRGGTEAFFGQGTRLTVV.

This clonotype was found once. The chain has TRBV29-1 and TRBJ1-1; TRBD1 aligns across 10 bases. CDR3 length: 14 residues. With 1 base clipped from V and 3 bases from J, the junction kept 2 bases outside the gene matches. The germline V gene has CDR1 SQVTM and CDR2 ANQGSEA. The CDR3 loop reads CSVEAGQGYTEAFF. The CDR3 region has the DNA TGCAGCGTTGAAGCGGGACAGGGGTACACTGAAGCTTTCTTT.

This clonotype turned up a few times. This chain connects TRBV15 to TRBJ2-7, with D perhaps TRBD1 (6 bases). Trimming removed 1 base from V and 4 bases from J, with 14 bases in between. Germline V gives CDR1 LNHNV, CDR2 YYDKDF (reference sequence). The CDR3 length is 15 residues. The chain's CDR3 is CATSRGITGKYEQYF. The CDR3 DNA is TGTGCCACCAGCAGAGGGATTACAGGGAAGTACGAGCAGTACTTC.

The rearrangement uses TRBV19 and TRBJ2-7; 7 bases agree with TRBD2. V was clipped by 6 bases and J by 3 bases; unmatched bases: 8. Germline V gene lookup returns CDR1 LNHDA and CDR2 SQIVND (reference sequence). The CDR3 is 14 residues long. The CDR3 spells CASSLGTNFYEQYF. The DNA of the CDR3 is TGTGCCAGTAGCCTCGGGACTAACTTCTACGAGCAGTACTTC.

V and J are TRBV11-1 and TRBJ2-3; 11 bases fit TRBD2. J gave up 4 bases and V 4 bases, and 10 bases lay outside the gene matches. CDR1 is SGHAT, CDR2 FQDESV, per germline (reference sequence). This CDR3 region has 17 residues. DNA for the CDR3: TGTGCCAGCAGCTACCTACCGGGACTAGCGGCCCCAGATACGCAGTATTTT. It is translated as CASSYLPGLAAPDTQYF. Using reference TRBV11-1 and TRBJ2-3 for the parts outside the CDR3, the full variable domain is EAEVAQSPRYKITEKSQAVAFWCDPISGHATLYWYRQILGQGPELLVQFQDESVVDDSQLPKDRFSAERLKGVDSTLKIQPAELGDSAMYLCASSYLPGLAAPDTQYFGPGTRLTVL.

This clonotype was detected once. The chain is built from TRBV7-2 and TRBJ1-2; no clear D. Per germline, CDR1 SGHTA and CDR2 FQGNSA. V dropped 7 bases and J dropped 0 bases, with 21 bases sitting between them. The CDR3 is made up of 17 amino acids. The CDR3: CASTLIPGLIPNYGYTF. The CDR3 DNA sequence: TGTGCCAGCACCCTTATCCCCGGCCTTATCCCTAACTATGGCTACACCTTC.